Below, 6 T cell receptor beta chains from the same sample are listed, as sequenced in a study of T-cell memory formation after mild COVID-19. TCRdb re-derived calls from the 5' RACE reads in MiXCR, one entry per CDR3 protein. In the table there are about 180,000 distinct CDR3 sequences, approximately 16% of which are singletons. Sequenced material: PBMCs or a T cell subset sorted from them (not recorded which). The receptors were gathered from an adult woman who had mild COVID-19 (a few samples of this study predate the infection). Cell type and time point are not known.

The chain joins TRBV3-1 to TRBJ2-7; 7 bases agree with TRBD2. The CDR3 totals 16 residues. After removal of 6 bases from V and 6 bases from J, the junction contained 17 bases not matched to a gene. The germline V gene encodes CDR1 LGHDT and CDR2 YNNKEL (reference sequence). Written as DNA, the CDR3 is TGTGCCAGCAGGGAAAGCGGGGCAGGGCGGACCGCCGAGCAGTACTTC. Translating it yields CASRESGAGRTAEQYF.

A few counts support this clonotype. The chain uses TRBV4-2 and TRBJ2-3; D call uncertain. V gave up 2 bases and J gave up 2 bases, with 5 bases separating them. CDR3 size: 13 residues. Germline loops: CDR1 LGHNA, CDR2 YNFKEQ. CDR3 coding DNA: TGTGCCAGCAGCCAACTGTACACAGATACGCAGTATTTT. Translated: CASSQLYTDTQYF.

This clonotype has a handful of counts. The chain links TRBV11-2 to TRBJ1-2; D remains ambiguous. Trimming removed 5 bases from V and 0 bases from J, with 10 bases in between. Germline CDR1 reads SGHAT; CDR2 reads FQNNGV. The CDR3 extends over 14 amino acids. CDR3: CASSPSSANYGYTF. The CDR3 bases are TGTGCCAGCAGCCCTAGTTCGGCTAACTATGGCTACACCTTC.

The CDR3: CSVRGLAGEQYF. The CDR3 DNA sequence: TGCAGCGTCCGGGGACTGGCGGGGGAGCAGTACTTC. The chain employs TRBV29-1 and TRBJ2-7, with D perhaps TRBD2 (6 bases). This CDR3 is 12 amino acids long. V was trimmed by 6 bases and J by 7 bases, leaving 16 bases between them. Per the germline V gene, CDR1 is SQVTM and CDR2 is ANQGSEA.

The chain has TRBV5-1 and TRBJ1-1; D gene unclear. Germline V CDR1 and CDR2: SGHRS, YFSETQ. The CDR3 covers 14 residues. The V end was cut by 3 bases, the J end by 2 bases, with 11 bases between. This chain's CDR3 is CASSWRTVNTEAFF. The CDR3 bases are TGCGCCAGCAGCTGGAGGACGGTCAACACTGAAGCTTTCTTT.

CDR3 in amino acids: CASRRSDTEAFF. The CDR3 DNA follows: TGTGCCAGCCGACGGTCGGACACTGAAGCTTTCTTT. V usage is TRBV7-2 and J usage is TRBJ1-1; D gene ambiguous. Trimming took 8 bases from V and 3 from J, leaving 10 bases between them. The CDR3 loop spans 12 amino acids. Germline V lookup: CDR1 SGHTA, CDR2 FQGNSA.